This T cell receptor (beta chain) was obtained from a study of persistence of HIV-infected CD4 T cells. General study results and limits: Within sorted populations, more oligoclonal TCRs accompanied more oligoclonal proviruses.

The CDR3 is 17 residues long. Germline CDR1 reads SGHNT; CDR2 reads YYREEE (reference sequence). V was pared by 5 bases and J by 0 bases, with 12 bases of the junction left unmatched. Notes on this clone: Its matching antigen is unknown.

Anti-CD3/anti-CD28 beads served as a nonspecific positive control stimulus. Responding CD4+ T cells were sorted by upregulation of both CD40 ligand and CD69. The libraries were made with immunoSEQ version 4 in survey mode. This table comes from immunoSEQ multiplex PCR, and its TCRdb copy is limited to in-frame clones, with some not included. The data show about 46,000 clones, 70% to 90% seen once. The specimen was CD4+ T cells sorted from PBMCs after roughly 17-hour stimulation, collected from a patient who received antiretroviral therapy. V and J are TRBV5-4 and TRBJ2-3, with 7 bases fitting TRBD2. The origin of this receptor is an adult woman with HIV who was CMV-seropositive. The CDR3 loop is CASRRLSGGLSTDTQYF. For the CDR3, the DNA is TGTGCCAGCAGAAGACTTTCGGGAGGTCTAAGCACAGATACGCAGTATTTT.